This T cell receptor beta chain was profiled in a study of neoadjuvant anti-PD-1 for oral cavity cancer. Assay used: immunoSEQ multiplex PCR; TCRdb lists only in-frame clones, some missing. Among 72,000 or so clones listed, around 83% were seen once. CDR3 length equals 16 residues. This sequence was found in a person between 40 and 85 years old with oral cavity squamous cell carcinoma. The chain joins TRBV12-2 to TRBJ2-7; TRBD1 reflects the table's D call only, with no check against the DNA. TRBV12-2 is a recognized pseudogene. The sample consisted of PBMCs, taken before nivolumab (anti-PD-1) treatment. The CDR3, as DNA: TGTGCAAGTCGCTTAGCGGAACTGGACAACTCCTACGAGCAGTACTTC. As protein: CASRLAELDNSYEQYF.